Detailed here is one T cell receptor beta chain. Its antigen is undetermined. Trimming took off 3 bases at V and 5 bases at J, with 13 bases between the two ends. The CDR3 totals 14 residues. Germline-derived CDR1 and CDR2 are LNHDA and SQIVND (reference sequence). The sample belongs to a study of T cell responses to AZD1222 COVID-19 vaccine. Libraries were prepared by immunoSEQ multiplex PCR; TCRdb keeps only in-frame clonotypes and omits some of them. The sample has 100,000 or so clones; more than 85% are singletons. Findings and caveats of the study: The study identified only a handful of AZD1222 recipients as seropositive at baseline. The donor group comprised mostly white British people and more females; the analysis possibly underestimated clonal diversity. There were repertoire samples only from the period after the peak T cell response. The study found vaccine-associated CD4 TCRs spanning spike, dominant at 160-218 and 743-854.

Here the sequenced sample was peripheral blood, taken on day 0 of AZD1222 vaccination. J is TRBJ1-1 and V is TRBV19; D is ambiguous. The clonotype was recovered from an adult in good health. The CDR3 loop is CASSMSSRKTEAFF. In DNA, the CDR3 is TGTGCCAGTAGTATGTCTAGCAGGAAAACTGAAGCTTTCTTT.